A single T cell receptor (beta chain) is shown here with its context. Antigen specificity is unknown. This entry belongs to a study of T cell responses to AZD1222 COVID-19 vaccine. Study-level background: Second doses were pooled across both intervals (about 4 or about 12 weeks).

Sequencing used immunoSEQ multiplex PCR; TCRdb keeps in-frame clones, though not all of them. This repertoire shows 160,000 or so clones, 80% to 95% found once; its top ten account for about 4.5%. General study results and limits: Sampling captured repertoires only after the peak T cell response. As reported, nearly half of all spike-specific TCRs target variant regions that are unmutated. Donor demographics were predominantly white British with a female majority; clonal diversity may be underestimated.

V dropped 6 bases and J dropped 6; count of bases not matched to a gene: 5. From germline, CDR1 is SGHRS and CDR2 YFSETQ. The CDR3 totals 12 residues. This TCR came from an adult in good health. Specimen: peripheral blood, collected on day 0 of AZD1222 vaccination. The chain carries TRBV5-1 and TRBJ2-7, with TRBD1 matching 8 bases. CDR3 in amino acids: CASTDTGGEQYF. The CDR3, as DNA: TGCGCCAGCACCGATACAGGGGGCGAGCAGTACTTC.